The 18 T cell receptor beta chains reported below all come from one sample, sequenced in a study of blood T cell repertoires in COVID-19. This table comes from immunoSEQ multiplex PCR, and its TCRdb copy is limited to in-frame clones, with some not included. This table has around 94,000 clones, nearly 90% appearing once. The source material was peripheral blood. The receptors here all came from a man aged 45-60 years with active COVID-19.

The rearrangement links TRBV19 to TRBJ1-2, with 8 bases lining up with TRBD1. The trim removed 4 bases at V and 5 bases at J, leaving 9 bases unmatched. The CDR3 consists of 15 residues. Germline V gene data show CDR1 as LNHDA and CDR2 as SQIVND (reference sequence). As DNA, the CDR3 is TGTGCCAGTAGTACGTCCCGACAGGGGATATATGGCTACACCTTC. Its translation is CASSTSRQGIYGYTF.

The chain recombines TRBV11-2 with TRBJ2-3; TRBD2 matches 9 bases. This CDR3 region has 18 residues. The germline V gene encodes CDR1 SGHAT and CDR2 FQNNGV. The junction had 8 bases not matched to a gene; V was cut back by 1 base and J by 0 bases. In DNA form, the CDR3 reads TGTGCCAGCAGCTTAGGGCGGGGGGGACCGCGTAGCACAGATACGCAGTATTTT. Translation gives CASSLGRGGPRSTDTQYF.

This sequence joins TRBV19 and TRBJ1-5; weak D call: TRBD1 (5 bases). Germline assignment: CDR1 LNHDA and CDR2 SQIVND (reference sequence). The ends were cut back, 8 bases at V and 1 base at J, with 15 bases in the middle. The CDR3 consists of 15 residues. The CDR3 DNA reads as TGTGCCAGTGGGGGGGTTGTCGGGAGCAATCAGCCCCAGCATTTT. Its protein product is CASGGVVGSNQPQHF.

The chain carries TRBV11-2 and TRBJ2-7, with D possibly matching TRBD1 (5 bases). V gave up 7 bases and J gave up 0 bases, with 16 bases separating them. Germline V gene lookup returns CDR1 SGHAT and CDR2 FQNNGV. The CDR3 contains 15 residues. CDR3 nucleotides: TGTGCCAGCACCAAAGGGTATGGGGCCTCCTACGAGCAGTACTTC. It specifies CASTKGYGASYEQYF.

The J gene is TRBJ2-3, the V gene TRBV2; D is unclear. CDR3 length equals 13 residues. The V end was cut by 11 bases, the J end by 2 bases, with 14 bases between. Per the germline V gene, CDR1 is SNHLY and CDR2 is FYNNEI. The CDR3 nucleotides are TGTGCCGTCGCCTCGGTTCCCACAGATACGCAGTATTTT. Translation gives CAVASVPTDTQYF.

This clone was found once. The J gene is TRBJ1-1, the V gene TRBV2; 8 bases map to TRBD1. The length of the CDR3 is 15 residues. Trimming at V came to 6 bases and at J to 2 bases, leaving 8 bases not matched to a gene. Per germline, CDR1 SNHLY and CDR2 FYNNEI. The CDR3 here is CASSRSGQVNTEAFF. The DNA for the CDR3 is TGTGCCAGCAGCCGCTCGGGACAGGTCAACACTGAAGCTTTCTTT.

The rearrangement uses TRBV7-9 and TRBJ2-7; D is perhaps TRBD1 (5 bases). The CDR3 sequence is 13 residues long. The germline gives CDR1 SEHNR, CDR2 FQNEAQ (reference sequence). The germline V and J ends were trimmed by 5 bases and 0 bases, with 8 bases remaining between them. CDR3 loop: CASSPGFSYEQYF. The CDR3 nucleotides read TGTGCCAGCAGCCCAGGGTTCTCCTACGAGCAGTACTTC.

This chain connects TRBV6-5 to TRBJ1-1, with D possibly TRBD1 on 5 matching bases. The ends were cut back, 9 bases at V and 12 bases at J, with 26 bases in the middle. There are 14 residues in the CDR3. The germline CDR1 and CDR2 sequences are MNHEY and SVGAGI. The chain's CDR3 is CASDTWRQNRRPFF. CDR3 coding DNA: TGTGCCAGTGATACATGGAGACAGAACCGAAGGCCTTTCTTT.

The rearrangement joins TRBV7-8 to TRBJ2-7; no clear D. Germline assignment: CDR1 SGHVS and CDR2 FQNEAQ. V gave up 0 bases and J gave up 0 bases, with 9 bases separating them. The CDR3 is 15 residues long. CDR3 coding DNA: TGTGCCAGCAGCTTAGCCGAAAGGAGCTCCTACGAGCAGTACTTC. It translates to CASSLAERSSYEQYF.

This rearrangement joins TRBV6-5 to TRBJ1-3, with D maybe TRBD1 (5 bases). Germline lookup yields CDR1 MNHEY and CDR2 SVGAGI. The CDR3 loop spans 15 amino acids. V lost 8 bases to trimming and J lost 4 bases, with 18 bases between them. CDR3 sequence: CASQRGKQPGNTIYF. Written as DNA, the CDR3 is TGTGCCAGCCAGCGGGGCAAACAACCCGGAAACACCATATATTTT.

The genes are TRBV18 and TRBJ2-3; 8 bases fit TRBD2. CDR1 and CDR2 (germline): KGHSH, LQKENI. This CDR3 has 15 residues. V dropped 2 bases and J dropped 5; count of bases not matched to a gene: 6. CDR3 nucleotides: TGTGCCAGCTCACCATTCGGGGGGGCCGGAGATACGCAGTATTTT. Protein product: CASSPFGGAGDTQYF.

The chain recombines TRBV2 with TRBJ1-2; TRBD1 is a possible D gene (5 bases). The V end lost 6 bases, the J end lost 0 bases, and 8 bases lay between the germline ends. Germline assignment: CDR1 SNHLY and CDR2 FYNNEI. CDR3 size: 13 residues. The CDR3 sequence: CASRGRTNYGYTF. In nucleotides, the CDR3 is TGTGCCAGCAGGGGGCGGACTAACTATGGCTACACCTTC. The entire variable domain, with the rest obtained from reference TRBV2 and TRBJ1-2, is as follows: EPEVTQTPSHQVTQMGQEVILRCVPISNHLYFYWYRQILGQKVEFLVSFYNNEISEKSEIFDDQFSVERPDGSNFTLKIRSTKLEDSAMYFCASRGRTNYGYTFGSGTRLTVV.

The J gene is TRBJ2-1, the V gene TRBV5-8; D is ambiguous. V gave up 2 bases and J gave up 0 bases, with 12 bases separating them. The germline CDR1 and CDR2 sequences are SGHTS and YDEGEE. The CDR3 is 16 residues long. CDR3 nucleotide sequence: TGTGCCAGCAGCTTCTTTGAGTTTTACTCCTACAATGAGCAGTTCTTC. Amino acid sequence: CASSFFEFYSYNEQFF.

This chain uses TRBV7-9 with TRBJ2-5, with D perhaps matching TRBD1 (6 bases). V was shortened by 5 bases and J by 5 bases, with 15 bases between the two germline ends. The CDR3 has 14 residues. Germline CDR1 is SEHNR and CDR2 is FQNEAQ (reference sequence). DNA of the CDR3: TGTGCCAGCAGCCTCGGGACCCAGGGGGAGACCCAGTACTTC. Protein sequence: CASSLGTQGETQYF.

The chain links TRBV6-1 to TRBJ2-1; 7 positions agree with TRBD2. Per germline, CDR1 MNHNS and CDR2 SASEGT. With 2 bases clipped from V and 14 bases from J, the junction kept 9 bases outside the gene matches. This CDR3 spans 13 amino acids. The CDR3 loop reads CASSEPGGGRKFF. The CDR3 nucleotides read TGTGCCAGCAGTGAACCGGGGGGTGGAAGGAAGTTCTTC.

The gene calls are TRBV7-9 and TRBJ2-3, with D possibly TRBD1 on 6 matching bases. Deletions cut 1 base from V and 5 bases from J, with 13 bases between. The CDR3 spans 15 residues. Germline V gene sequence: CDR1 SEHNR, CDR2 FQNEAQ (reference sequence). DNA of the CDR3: TGTGCCAGCAGCTTAGGCAGGGAAGGGGGAGATACGCAGTATTTT. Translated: CASSLGREGGDTQYF.

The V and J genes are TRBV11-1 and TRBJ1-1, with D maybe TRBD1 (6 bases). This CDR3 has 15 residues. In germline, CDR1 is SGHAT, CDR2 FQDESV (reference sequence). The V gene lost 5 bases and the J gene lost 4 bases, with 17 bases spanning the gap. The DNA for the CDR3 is TGTGCCAGCAGCCCCCGGACAGTAAAACGCACTGAAGCTTTCTTT. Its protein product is CASSPRTVKRTEAFF.

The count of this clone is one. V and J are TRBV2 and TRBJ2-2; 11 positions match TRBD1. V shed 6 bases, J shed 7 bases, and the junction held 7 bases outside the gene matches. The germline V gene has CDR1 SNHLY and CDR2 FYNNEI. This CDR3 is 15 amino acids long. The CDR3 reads CASSQGQGVNGELFF. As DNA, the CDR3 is TGTGCCAGCAGCCAGGGACAGGGGGTGAACGGGGAGCTGTTTTTT.